This T cell receptor (beta chain) comes out of a study of blood T cells in healthy people across ages. Germline CDR1 and CDR2: MNHEY and SMNVEV (reference sequence). The length of the CDR3 is 15 residues. Trimming cost V 6 bases and J 1 base, with 15 bases left between them. A second about 6 to 12 cycle PCR used barcoded and J-beta primers. One entry per CDR3 protein results from TCRdb running MiXCR on the 5' RACE reads. This sample has roughly 500,000 distinct CDR3 sequences, with about 26% found just once. Extraction of total RNA produced a minimum of 5 micrograms from each sample. The sample was blood. This sequence was found in a woman aged 70-85 years in good health. The rearrangement links TRBV27 to TRBJ1-2; D may be TRBD1 (6 bases). CDR3 loop: CASSLGTGFNYGYTF. The CDR3 DNA reads as TGTGCCAGCAGCTTAGGAACAGGGTTTAACTATGGCTACACCTTC.